The clone carrying this TCR beta chain was counted only a few times. Antigen specificity is unknown. TCRdb re-analysed the 5' RACE reads in MiXCR, keeping a single row per CDR3 protein. The sample consists of 130,000 to 150,000 distinct CDR3 sequences, 15% to 20% of them appearing once. Trimming took 0 bases from V and 6 from J, leaving 5 bases between them. CDR1 and CDR2 (germline): SGDLS, YYNGEE. The CDR3 loop spans 12 amino acids. This entry belongs to a study of T-cell memory formation after mild COVID-19. About the research overall: Largely, TCR clusters stayed within a single donor.

Study-wide findings and caveats: Researchers found some responding clones in pre-infection memory, a sign that cross-reactive memory joined. Of the contracting clones, CD4+ ones lay mainly in CM and EM, and CD8+ ones in EMRA.

J is TRBJ2-3 and V is TRBV9; no clear D gene. This receptor was obtained from an adult woman who had mild COVID-19 (a few samples of this study predate the infection). Cell type and time point are not known. The sample was PBMCs or a T cell subset sorted from them (not recorded which). The CDR3 loop reads CASSVGLDTQYF. CDR3 coding DNA: TGTGCCAGCAGCGTAGGGCTGGATACGCAGTATTTT.